This T cell receptor (beta chain) was sequenced for a study of T cells in Graves' hyperthyroidism and ophthalmopathy. TCR beta CDR3 regions were amplified from RNA. Initially, a first-round RT-PCR of the TCR CDR3 employed the HTBI primer set. Each CDR3 protein is one row after TCRdb ran MiXCR on the multiplex PCR reads. The sample comprises 380,000 or so distinct CDR3 sequences, about 15% of which are singletons, and around 23% rests with the top ten. The CDR3 runs to 13 residues. Trimming removed 5 bases from V and 5 bases from J; junction bases left unmatched: 6. Germline V gene sequence: CDR1 SQVTM, CDR2 ANQGSEA.

The J gene is TRBJ2-1, the V gene TRBV29-1; 7 bases match TRBD2. Sequencing was carried out using blood. The TCR originated in a woman aged 25 to 39 with Graves' hyperthyroidism. CDR3 nucleotide sequence: TGCAGCGTTTCCGACACTAGCGACAATGAGCAGTTCTTC. Translating gives CSVSDTSDNEQFF.